Each of the 22 T cell receptor beta chains below was sequenced from the same sample in a study of T cells in women clearing cervical HPV infection. Here immunoSEQ multiplex PCR was the method, and the copy in TCRdb shows in-frame clones only, minus some. This listing includes about 20,000 clones. Material: blood buffy coat. The receptor set was obtained from a woman between 18 and 70 years old with a cervical HPV16 infection that either progressed to CIN3+ or cleared (not recorded which).

CDR3 DNA (partial): TGTGCCAGCAATATCTGGGGGGGTCCCTACAATGAG. Its translation is CASNIWGGPYNE. The entire CDR3 protein is CASNIWGGPYNEQFF. This sequence joins TRBV12-3 or TRBV12-4 and TRBJ2-1; 7 bases agree with TRBD2. The CDR3 extends 3 residues past the end of the read, so its final part is completed from the germline J gene. V was pared by 7 bases and J by 2 bases, with 8 bases of the junction left unmatched. This CDR3 has 15 residues.

As regards this clone: The read stops 3 residues short of the end of the CDR3; the missing end is completed from the germline J gene. V usage is TRBV19 and J usage is TRBJ2-5, with TRBD1 matching over 7 bases. The germline gives CDR1 LNHDA, CDR2 SQIVND (reference sequence). The CDR3 is 16 residues long. With V trimmed by 3 bases and J by 5 bases, 12 bases remained unmatched. Partial CDR3 DNA: TGTGCCAGTAGTATCCGACAGGGTGGGTGGCAGGAGACC. Its translation: CASSIRQGGWQET. The whole CDR3 reads CASSIRQGGWQETQYF.

Concerning this clone: The DNA ends 3 residues before the CDR3 does, and the rest of the CDR3 is filled in from the germline J gene. V is TRBV19 and J is TRBJ1-2, with D uncertain. The CDR3 is 13 residues long. The V gene's germline CDR1 is LNHDA and CDR2 SQIVND (reference sequence). The CDR3 is CASSIRLTYDYTF. CDR3 DNA, as far as it was read: TGTGCCAGTAGTATACGCCTTACCTACGAC.

The CDR3 protein is CASSLVFTYNEQFF. The covered CDR3 bases are TGTGCCAGCAGCTTAGTCTTTACCTACAATGAG. This chain uses TRBV11-2 with TRBJ2-1; D is ambiguous. The CDR3 end is not reached by the read, which stops 3 residues before it; the germline J gene fills it in. The CDR3 has 14 residues. V was trimmed by 1 base and J by 2 bases, leaving 6 bases between them. Germline values: CDR1 SGHAT, CDR2 FQNNGV. Drawing the rest from reference TRBV11-2 and TRBJ2-1, the complete variable domain is EAGVAQSPRYKIIEKRQSVAFWCNPISGHATLYWYQQILGQGPKLLIQFQNNGVVDDSQLPKDRFSAERLKGVDSTLKIQPAKLEDSAVYLCASSLVFTYNEQFFGPGTRLTVL.

As to this clone: The CDR3 end falls 3 residues outside the read, so it is completed with the germline J gene. V is TRBV7-2 and J is TRBJ2-3; TRBD2 matches at 7 bases. Germline-derived CDR1 and CDR2 are SGHTA and FQGNSA. J gave up 2 bases and V 5 bases, and 7 bases lay outside the gene matches. The CDR3 spans 15 residues. The part of the CDR3 DNA that was read is TGTGCCAGCAGCGGGAGCGGGGAGATCACAGATACG. This codes for CASSGSGEITDT. The full CDR3 sequence reads CASSGSGEITDTQYF.

A note on this clone: From the germline J gene comes the end of the CDR3, since the read stops 3 residues before it. The chain joins TRBV30 to TRBJ1-5, with TRBD1 matching over 8 bases. Germline assignment: CDR1 GTSNPN and CDR2 SVGIG (reference sequence). J lost 6 bases, V lost 1 base, and 5 bases had no gene match. This CDR3 has 14 amino acids. Partial CDR3 DNA: TGTGCCTGGAGTGCAGGGGGCATGGGTCAGCCC. Its translation: CAWSAGGMGQP. The whole CDR3 sequence reads CAWSAGGMGQPQHF.

To note about this clone: Coverage ceases 3 residues before the CDR3 finishes, and the germline J gene fills in the end. The chain joins TRBV7-3 to TRBJ2-5; TRBD1 is a possible D gene (6 bases). CDR3 length: 14 amino acids. Per germline, CDR1 SGHTA and CDR2 FQGTGA. The CDR3 spells CASSEGQRTDTQYF. Incomplete CDR3 DNA: TGTGCCAGCAGCGAAGGGCAGAGGACAGATACC.

In the case of this clone: The missing CDR3 end, 3 residues past where the read stops, is filled in from the germline J gene. This chain joins TRBV5-1 and TRBJ2-3, with D perhaps TRBD2 (6 bases). The V gene's germline CDR1 is SGHRS and CDR2 YFSETQ. V was pared by 4 bases and J by 3 bases, with 12 bases between. The CDR3 is made up of 14 amino acids. The DNA read from the CDR3 is TGCGCCAGCAGCCCTTCCGGGGGAACAGATACG. It codes for CASSPSGGTDT. In full, the CDR3 is CASSPSGGTDTQYF.

In the case of this clone: The CDR3 goes on 3 residues after the read ends, and that part is filled in from the germline J gene. The chain links TRBV5-1 to TRBJ2-3, with D possibly being TRBD1 or TRBD2 (5 bases each). Looked up from germline, CDR1 is SGHRS and CDR2 is YFSETQ. This CDR3 region has 14 residues. CDR3 residues: CASSVQGDQETQYF. CDR3 DNA, as far as it was read: TGCGCCAGCAGCGTTCAGGGAGATCAAGAGACG.

Comment on this clone: The read ends 3 residues shy of where the CDR3 ends; the end is completed using the germline J gene. The V call is TRBV2, the J call TRBJ2-2; no firm D call. Germline V gene data show CDR1 as SNHLY and CDR2 as FYNNEI. The length of the CDR3 is 13 residues. V lost 8 bases to trimming and J lost 0 bases, with 7 bases between them. The sequenced part of the CDR3 DNA is TGTGCCAGCGTCCAGGCGAACACCGGGGAG. Translated, it gives CASVQANTGE. The entire CDR3 is CASVQANTGELFF.

A remark on this clone: The missing CDR3 end, 3 residues past where the read stops, is filled in from the germline J gene. The chain recombines TRBV4-1 with TRBJ1-5; TRBD1 aligns across 7 bases. V was pared by 6 bases and J by 4 bases, with 6 bases of the junction left unmatched. The CDR3 length is 14 residues. Germline V gives CDR1 MGHRA, CDR2 YSYEKL. The DNA read from the CDR3 is TGCGCCAGCAGTTTGACAGGGCGTAATCAGCCC. Amino acids: CASSLTGRNQP. From start to end, the CDR3 is CASSLTGRNQPQHF.

About this clone itself: The read ends 3 residues shy of where the CDR3 ends; the end is completed using the germline J gene. The chain couples TRBV23-1 to TRBJ1-3; TRBD1 aligns across 8 bases. TRBV23-1 is an open reading frame, and its role is uncertain. The CDR3 totals 16 residues. V gave up 8 bases and J gave up 1 base; unmatched junction bases: 10. Partial CDR3 DNA: TGCGCCAGCCCCACTCGCAGGGGGCCGTCTGGAAACACC. Protein sequence: CASPTRRGPSGNT. The full-length CDR3 reads as CASPTRRGPSGNTIYF.

With regard to this clone: The CDR3 extends 3 residues past the end of the read, so its final part is completed from the germline J gene. The chain links TRBV29-1 to TRBJ1-2; 10 nucleotides agree with TRBD1. The V segment lost 3 bases and the J segment 5 bases; nucleotides outside the gene matches: 18. The CDR3 is 18 amino acids. Germline assignment: CDR1 SQVTM and CDR2 ANQGSEA. The sequenced CDR3 bases are TGCAGCGTTGAGGGGGGCCGCGACAGGGGGCGTTTCACTTATGGC. Its protein product is CSVEGGRDRGRFTYG. The entire CDR3 reads CSVEGGRDRGRFTYGYTF.

In the case of this clone: The read falls 3 residues short of the CDR3 end, and the missing part is taken from the germline J gene. The V gene is TRBV19, the J gene TRBJ2-5, with 10 bases that match TRBD2. The germline gives CDR1 LNHDA, CDR2 SQIVND (reference sequence). V lost 6 bases and J lost 5; bases outside the gene matches: 3. The length of the CDR3 is 13 residues. The CDR3 protein is CASRLAGMETQYF. Incomplete CDR3 DNA: TGTGCCAGTAGACTAGCGGGGATGGAGACC.

Note on this clone: The read falls 3 residues short of the CDR3 end, and the missing part is taken from the germline J gene. The V and J genes are TRBV7-6 and TRBJ1-2; TRBD1 is a possible D gene (5 bases). CDR1 and CDR2 (germline): SGHVS, FNYEAQ. The CDR3 contains 16 residues. CDR3 sequence: CASGRLVGVRTDTYTF. CDR3 DNA, as far as it was read: TGTGCCAGCGGCCGACTAGTGGGGGTCCGTACAGATACC.

As to this clone: The read gets to within 3 residues of the CDR3 end, and the germline J gene fills in the rest. V usage is TRBV18 and J usage is TRBJ1-6; 9 bases map to TRBD1. The germline CDR1 and CDR2 sequences are KGHSH and LQKENI. The V segment lost 3 bases and the J segment 6 bases; nucleotides outside the gene matches: 9. The CDR3 sequence is 17 residues long. Partial CDR3 DNA: TGTGCCAGCTCACCCAACGGGGCGGGACAGGGTAATTCACCC. It yields the protein CASSPNGAGQGNSP. The complete CDR3 reads CASSPNGAGQGNSPLHF.

Details on this clone: With the read ending 3 residues before the CDR3 end, the germline J gene is used to fill in that end. The rearrangement uses TRBV28 and TRBJ2-7; 10 bases are shared with TRBD2. Germline values: CDR1 MDHEN, CDR2 SYDVKM. The V segment lost 8 bases and the J segment 2 bases; nucleotides outside the gene matches: 6. This CDR3 spans 14 amino acids. The part of the CDR3 DNA that was read is TGTGCCAGCCGGCTAGCGGGGGATACCTACGAG. Translation gives CASRLAGDTYE. The CDR3 as a whole reads CASRLAGDTYEQYF.

With regard to this clone: The CDR3 end lies 3 residues beyond the end of the read and is filled in from the germline J gene. The chain joins TRBV18 to TRBJ1-2, with D tentatively TRBD1 (6 bases). Trimming left V 6 bases short and J 4 bases short, with 18 bases between. CDR1 is KGHSH, CDR2 LQKENI, per germline. The CDR3 is made up of 15 amino acids. This chain's CDR3 is CASSPEGGRRYGYTF. The sequenced CDR3 bases are TGTGCCAGCTCCCCAGAAGGGGGACGGCGCTATGGC.

A note on this clone: The read halts 3 residues ahead of the CDR3 end, with the missing end drawn from the germline J gene. This rearrangement joins TRBV10-2 to TRBJ1-4; D is undetermined. Germline V gene lookup returns CDR1 WSHSY and CDR2 SAAADI. The germline V and J ends were trimmed by 4 bases and 5 bases, with 8 bases remaining between them. The CDR3 has 13 amino acids. The CDR3 spells CASSGSANEKLFF. The sequenced CDR3 bases are TGCGCCAGCAGTGGGAGCGCGAATGAAAAA.

About this clone itself: The read ends 3 residues shy of where the CDR3 ends; the end is completed using the germline J gene. The rearrangement joins TRBV4-1 to TRBJ2-4; 7 nucleotides match TRBD1. The germline gives CDR1 MGHRA, CDR2 YSYEKL. V shed 4 bases, J shed 8 bases, and the junction held 11 bases outside the gene matches. This CDR3 spans 15 amino acids. The CDR3 loop is CASSRLTGRFDIQYF. Incomplete CDR3 DNA: TGCGCCAGCAGCCGGTTGACAGGGAGATTTGACATT.

Remarks on this clone: With the read ending 3 residues before the CDR3 end, the germline J gene is used to fill in that end. The chain recombines TRBV19 with TRBJ1-4; D not certain. The CDR3 has 13 residues. CDR1 LNHDA and CDR2 SQIVND come from the germline V gene (reference sequence). V shed 3 bases and J shed 6 bases, with 8 bases lying between them. CDR3 loop: CASSIIGYEKLFF. Incomplete CDR3 DNA: TGTGCCAGTAGTATTATAGGGTATGAAAAA.

With respect to this clone: The read falls 3 residues short of the CDR3 end, and the missing part is taken from the germline J gene. The chain joins TRBV7-9 to TRBJ2-2, with TRBD2 matching over 8 bases. Germline trimming cut 7 bases from V and 2 bases from J; bases unmatched to any gene: 3. The germline gives CDR1 SEHNR, CDR2 FQNEAQ (reference sequence). This CDR3 has 14 amino acids. The CDR3 bases that were read are TGTGCCAGCATCCGGGGGGGAAACACCGGGGAG. This encodes CASIRGGNTGE. The entire CDR3 is CASIRGGNTGELFF. The variable domain in full, completed from reference TRBV7-9 and TRBJ2-2, reads DTGVSQNPRHKITKRGQNVTFRCDPISEHNRLYWYRQTLGQGPEFLTYFQNEAQLEKSRLLSDRFSAERPKGSFSTLEIQRTEQGDSAMYLCASIRGGNTGELFFGEGSRLTVL.